The entry below describes one TCR beta chain. One junction end does not reproduce the germline sequence, and a read error may be involved. Germline V gene data show CDR1 as SQVTM and CDR2 as ANQGSEA. The CDR3 has 13 residues. The sample is drawn from a study of blood T cell repertoires in COVID-19. Libraries were prepared by immunoSEQ multiplex PCR; TCRdb keeps only in-frame clonotypes and omits some of them. The table records approximately 170,000 clones, 86% of them present only once. The clonotype originates from a woman in her 70s with acute or convalescent COVID-19. Sequenced input: peripheral blood. This chain connects TRBV29-1 to TRBJ1-1, with TRBD1 matching over 7 bases. CDR3 amino acids: CSVGGQMNAEAFF. The DNA of the CDR3 is TGCAGCGTTGGGGGACAGATGAACGCTGAAGCTTTCTTT.